Presented here are 24 T cell receptor beta chains from one specimen sequenced in a study of shared clonotypes between healthy human individuals. Produced via immunoSEQ multiplex PCR; TCRdb's table is partial and in-frame only. This sample has around 940,000 clones, with 70% to 85% found just once. The sequenced material came from memory CD4+ T cells sorted from blood. Subset denoted: CD45RA-negative fraction. The receptor set was obtained from a man in his late teens or twenties in good health.

As concerns this clone: Other DNA sequences in the same sample also yield this CDR3. The V and J genes are TRBV28 and TRBJ1-2; 7 bases line up with TRBD1. Germline V gene sequence: CDR1 MDHEN, CDR2 SYDVKM. This CDR3 comprises 13 residues. V gave up 5 bases and J gave up 2 bases; unmatched junction bases: 2. CDR3 nucleotide sequence: TGTGCCAGCAGTCAGACAGGGAACTATGGCTACACCTTC. It codes for CASSQTGNYGYTF.

Worth noting for this clone: This sample includes further DNA sequences coding for the same CDR3. V and J are TRBV5-1 and TRBJ2-7, with 9 bases that match TRBD1. V lost 4 bases, J lost 5 bases, and 7 bases stayed unmatched. Germline V gene data show CDR1 as SGHRS and CDR2 as YFSETQ. The CDR3 loop spans 14 amino acids. The chain's CDR3 is CASSPGQGTDEQYF. The CDR3, as DNA: TGCGCCAGCAGCCCAGGACAGGGGACGGACGAGCAGTACTTC.

This clone showed up just a few times. This chain connects TRBV28 to TRBJ1-2, with D perhaps TRBD1 (5 bases). CDR3 size: 14 residues. V lost 7 bases and J lost 4, with 16 bases in between. Per the germline V gene, CDR1 is MDHEN and CDR2 is SYDVKM. CDR3 sequence: CASNPSGESYGYTF. The CDR3 DNA follows: TGTGCCAGCAACCCCTCGGGGGAGAGCTATGGCTACACCTTC.

The chain carries TRBV9 and TRBJ2-2; TRBD1 matches 11 bases. The V and J ends lost 1 base and 5 bases, in that order; junction bases with no gene match: 7. CDR1 and CDR2 (germline): SGDLS, YYNGEE. The CDR3 has 17 residues. The CDR3 DNA reads as TGTGCCAGCAGCGTAATCGGGACAGGGGGATCGACCGGGGAGCTGTTTTTT. This sequence encodes CASSVIGTGGSTGELFF. Looking up the rest from reference TRBV9 and TRBJ2-2 gives the full variable domain: DSGVTQTPKHLITATGQRVTLRCSPRSGDLSVYWYQQSLDQGLQFLIQYYNGEERAKGNILERFSAQQFPDLHSELNLSSLELGDSALYFCASSVIGTGGSTGELFFGEGSRLTVL.

The chain uses TRBV9 and TRBJ2-7; 11 bases are a match to TRBD1. J gave up 2 bases and V 2 bases, and 3 bases lay outside the gene matches. This CDR3 is built from 15 residues. Germline V gene lookup returns CDR1 SGDLS and CDR2 YYNGEE. The DNA for the CDR3 is TGTGCCAGCAGCGTCGGGACAGGGGGAGCCTACGAGCAGTACTTC. Translation gives CASSVGTGGAYEQYF.

This rearrangement joins TRBV9 to TRBJ1-5; D is perhaps TRBD1 (6 bases). CDR1 and CDR2 from the germline V gene are SGDLS and YYNGEE. V lost 3 bases and J lost 0, with 10 bases in between. The length of the CDR3 is 15 residues. This CDR3 reads CASSGQGNSNQPQHF. The CDR3 DNA sequence: TGTGCCAGCAGCGGGCAGGGGAATAGCAATCAGCCCCAGCATTTT.

Of note for this clone: A single base separates this from a much larger clone, so it may be a read error. The chain has TRBV7-2 and TRBJ1-6; no clear D gene. Germline assignment: CDR1 SGHTA and CDR2 FQGNSA. The ends were cut back, 3 bases at V and 6 bases at J, with 3 bases in the middle. The CDR3 extends over 12 amino acids. CDR3 nucleotide sequence: TGTGCCAGCAGCTTGGTTAATTCACCCCTCCACTTT. This sequence encodes CASSLVNSPLHF.

In this sample, this clone turned up once. This chain joins TRBV10-3 and TRBJ2-7; 8 bases are a match to TRBD2. The germline V gene has CDR1 ENHRY and CDR2 SYGVKD. The ends lost 5 bases at V and 4 bases at J; junction bases unmatched: 10. There are 15 residues in the CDR3. CDR3 residues: CAISPASGPGYEQYF. The CDR3 nucleotides read TGTGCCATCAGTCCAGCTAGCGGGCCCGGGTACGAGCAGTACTTC.

The chain employs TRBV6-1 and TRBJ2-2, with TRBD1 as a possible D gene (5 bases). CDR1 and CDR2 from the germline V gene are MNHNS and SASEGT. CDR3 length: 16 amino acids. The V end was cut by 2 bases, the J end by 2 bases, with 12 bases between. The CDR3 region is CASSERRGQNTGELFF. CDR3 coding DNA: TGTGCCAGCAGTGAAAGAAGGGGTCAAAACACCGGGGAGCTGTTTTTT.

This clone showed up just a few times. The rearrangement uses TRBV30 and TRBJ2-3, with a possible D match to TRBD2 (5 bases). Germline-derived CDR1 and CDR2 are GTSNPN and SVGIG (reference sequence). Trimming shortened V by 2 bases and J by 5 bases, and 8 bases separated the two germline ends. This CDR3 spans 12 amino acids. The CDR3 DNA reads TGTGCCTGGAGTCGAGGGTTAGATACGCAGTATTTT. It is translated as CAWSRGLDTQYF.

This clone has only a few counts. The chain combines TRBV7-9 with TRBJ2-4; 8 nucleotides align to TRBD1. Losses at the gene ends were 5 bases for V and 7 bases for J; bases not matched to a gene: 1. CDR1 and CDR2 from the germline V gene are SEHNR and FQNEAQ (reference sequence). CDR3 length equals 12 residues. Here the CDR3 DNA reads TGTGCCAGCAGCGACAGGGGCAACATTCAGTACTTC. This gives the protein CASSDRGNIQYF. Looking up the rest from reference TRBV7-9 and TRBJ2-4 gives the full variable domain: DTGVSQNPRHKITKRGQNVTFRCDPISEHNRLYWYRQTLGQGPEFLTYFQNEAQLEKSRLLSDRFSAERPKGSFSTLEIQRTEQGDSAMYLCASSDRGNIQYFGAGTRLSVL.

The chain is built from TRBV28 and TRBJ2-3; D gene ambiguous. Germline V gene lookup returns CDR1 MDHEN and CDR2 SYDVKM. The V and J ends lost 8 bases and 6 bases respectively, with 9 bases between them. The CDR3 is 11 amino acids. CDR3 DNA sequence: TGTGCCAGCGGTTACCAGGATACGCAGTATTTT. Translation: CASGYQDTQYF.

CDR3 amino acids: CASSLEASDNEQFF. CDR3 nucleotides: TGCGCCAGCAGCTTGGAGGCGAGCGACAATGAGCAGTTCTTC. The chain links TRBV5-1 to TRBJ2-1; no definite D call. The CDR3 extends over 14 amino acids. The V gene lost 0 bases and the J gene lost 5 bases, with 9 bases spanning the gap. Germline CDR1 SGHRS, CDR2 YFSETQ.

This rearrangement joins TRBV18 to TRBJ1-2; weak D call: TRBD1 (5 bases). Germline V CDR1 and CDR2: KGHSH, LQKENI. Trimming cost V 0 bases and J 0 bases, with 8 bases left between them. The CDR3 totals 15 residues. The CDR3 here is CASSPPPGSNYGYTF. For the CDR3, the DNA is TGTGCCAGCTCACCACCGCCAGGGTCTAACTATGGCTACACCTTC.

This clone was recorded a few times. The chain couples TRBV6-6 to TRBJ2-3; 10 positions match TRBD1. Germline CDR1 is MNHNY and CDR2 is SVGAGI (reference sequence). Trimming removed 5 bases from V and 4 bases from J; junction bases left unmatched: 6. The CDR3 contains 15 residues. This CDR3 reads CASSEGQGIADTQYF. DNA for the CDR3: TGTGCCAGCAGTGAGGGACAGGGGATAGCAGATACGCAGTATTTT.

This chain uses TRBV30 with TRBJ1-2, with 7 bases lining up with TRBD1. CDR3 length: 16 amino acids. V lost 0 bases and J lost 5; bases outside the gene matches: 12. Germline assignment: CDR1 GTSNPN and CDR2 SVGIG (reference sequence). The CDR3 protein is CAWSVLTGTAFYGYTF. CDR3 coding DNA: TGTGCCTGGAGTGTCCTAACCGGGACAGCCTTTTATGGCTACACCTTC.

The V call is TRBV30, the J call TRBJ1-1, with TRBD1 identical over 8 bases. CDR3 length: 13 residues. The germline V gene encodes CDR1 GTSNPN and CDR2 SVGIG (reference sequence). V trimming: 1 base; J trimming: 6 bases; junction bases outside the gene matches: 4. The CDR3 is CAWSDRGRPEAFF. The CDR3 bases are TGTGCCTGGAGTGACAGGGGGAGGCCTGAAGCTTTCTTT.

The chain is built from TRBV5-4 and TRBJ2-1, with a weak D call TRBD2 (5 bases). This CDR3 contains 18 residues. Trimming left V 4 bases short and J 0 bases short, with 20 bases between. CDR1 and CDR2 from the germline V gene are SGHNT and YYREEE (reference sequence). CDR3 coding DNA: TGTGCCAGCAGCCGAGCATCCCGCGGGCCCAGCTCCTACAATGAGCAGTTCTTC. It specifies CASSRASRGPSSYNEQFF.

This chain links TRBV4-3 with TRBJ2-7; D uncertain. Looked up from germline, CDR1 is LGHNA and CDR2 is YSLEER. The CDR3 totals 14 residues. V shed 1 base and J shed 3 bases, with 10 bases lying between them. CDR3 nucleotides: TGCGCCAGCAGCCAAGGGTTGAAGGACTACGAGCAGTACTTC. Protein product: CASSQGLKDYEQYF.

The chain carries TRBV6-6 and TRBJ2-5, with D possibly TRBD1 on 6 matching bases. Trimming took off 4 bases at V and 5 bases at J, with 14 bases between the two ends. The germline V gene encodes CDR1 MNHNY and CDR2 SVGAGI (reference sequence). CDR3 size: 14 residues. The CDR3 sequence is CASSLNRVGETQYF. In DNA, the CDR3 is TGTGCCAGCAGTTTGAACAGGGTAGGGGAGACCCAGTACTTC.

In regard to this clone: The same CDR3 also results from other DNA sequences found in this sample. The chain recombines TRBV6-5 with TRBJ1-6; 11 bases line up with TRBD1. This CDR3 has 15 residues. In germline, CDR1 is MNHEY, CDR2 SVGAGI. V shed 2 bases, J shed 10 bases, and the junction held 4 bases outside the gene matches. CDR3 sequence reads: CASSYPGTGGSPLHF. Written as DNA, the CDR3 is TGTGCCAGCAGTTACCCGGGGACAGGGGGGTCACCCCTCCACTTT.

The CDR3 sequence: CASRGAYSADTQYF. CDR3 coding DNA: TGTGCCAGCAGGGGGGCTTACTCGGCAGATACGCAGTATTTT. The chain employs TRBV7-2 and TRBJ2-3; tentative D call: TRBD1 (6 bases). V was trimmed by 6 bases and J by 4 bases, leaving 14 bases between them. Germline CDR1 SGHTA, CDR2 FQGNSA. CDR3 size: 14 residues.

This clone was seen once. This chain connects TRBV30 to TRBJ1-4, with D maybe TRBD1 (6 bases). Germline V gives CDR1 GTSNPN, CDR2 SVGIG (reference sequence). Trimming took off 4 bases at V and 7 bases at J, with 16 bases between the two ends. The CDR3 totals 14 residues. The DNA of the CDR3 is TGTGCCTGGACGGAGGACAGTCTCGGTGAAAAACTGTTTTTT. It is translated as CAWTEDSLGEKLFF.

As concerns this clone: The sample has other DNA sequences that encode this CDR3 too. The chain couples TRBV5-1 to TRBJ1-1, with D maybe TRBD1 (5 bases). Per germline, CDR1 SGHRS and CDR2 YFSETQ. The CDR3 covers 14 residues. Trimming pared 3 bases from V and 1 base from J, leaving 10 bases between. The CDR3 DNA sequence: TGCGCCAGCAGCTCGGGGCAGCCGAACACTGAAGCTTTCTTT. Its translation is CASSSGQPNTEAFF.